This TCR beta chain is drawn from a study of blood T cell repertoires in COVID-19. The CDR3 is 15 residues long. Per germline, CDR1 SNHLY and CDR2 FYNNEI. Trimming left V 8 bases short and J 2 bases short, with 13 bases between. This table comes from immunoSEQ multiplex PCR, and its TCRdb copy is limited to in-frame clones, with some not included. Among about 82,000 clones listed, roughly 80% were seen once. The source is a man aged 60 to 75 with COVID-19, enrolled during active disease. The sample comprised peripheral blood. The chain joins TRBV2 to TRBJ1-6; D might be TRBD1 (5 bases). The CDR3, as DNA: TGTGCCAGCTACCTTGGGGGGGCCTATAATTCACCCCTCCACTTT. It yields the protein CASYLGGAYNSPLHF.